This T cell receptor (beta chain) emerged from a study of CXCR3-negative and CXCR3-positive naive CD8 T cells. Study results and limitations: CXCR3-positive naive cells had more hydrophobic TRB CDR3s than CXCR3-negative naive cells.

Every CD8+ T cell subset underwent triplicate sorting at roughly 300,000 cells apiece. Notes on this clonotype: Its antigen is not known.

Researchers prepared the TRB cDNA libraries using 5' RACE with UMI labels. TCRdb re-called the 5' RACE reads; every CDR3 protein appears as one record, without DNA. The repertoire table contains some 53,000 distinct CDR3 sequences. The sequencing input was naive CXCR3+ CD8+ T cells from blood. Subset given: CD45RO-CCR7+CD27+CD95- naive CD8+ T cells expressing CXCR3 (TNR3+). The clonotype originates from a human donor in good health. Some clones in this sample may be carry-over from other donors' samples.

The CDR3 sequence: CASSPRAGPTYEQYF. V and J are TRBV6-5 and TRBJ2-7; there is no DNA to check the TCRdb D call of TRBD1. Germline lookup yields CDR1 MNHEY and CDR2 SVGAGI. CDR3 length equals 15 residues.